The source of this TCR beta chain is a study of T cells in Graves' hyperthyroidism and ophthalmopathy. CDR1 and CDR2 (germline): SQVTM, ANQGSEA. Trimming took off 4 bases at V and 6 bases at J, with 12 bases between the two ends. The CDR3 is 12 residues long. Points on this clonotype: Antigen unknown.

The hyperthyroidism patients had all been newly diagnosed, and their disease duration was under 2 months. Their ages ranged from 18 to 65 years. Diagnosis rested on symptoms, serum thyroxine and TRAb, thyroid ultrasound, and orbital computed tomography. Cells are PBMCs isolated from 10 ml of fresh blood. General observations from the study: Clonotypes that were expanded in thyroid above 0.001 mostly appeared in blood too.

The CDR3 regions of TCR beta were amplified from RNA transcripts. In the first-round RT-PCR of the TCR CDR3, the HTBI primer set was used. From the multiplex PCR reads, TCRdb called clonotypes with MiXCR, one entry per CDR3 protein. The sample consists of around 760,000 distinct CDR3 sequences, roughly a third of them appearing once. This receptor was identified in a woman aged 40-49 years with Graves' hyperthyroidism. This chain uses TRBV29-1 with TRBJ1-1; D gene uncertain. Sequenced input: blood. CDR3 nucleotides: TGCAGCGTTGCCTGGGGTGGCGCTGAAGCTTTCTTT. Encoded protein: CSVAWGGAEAFF.